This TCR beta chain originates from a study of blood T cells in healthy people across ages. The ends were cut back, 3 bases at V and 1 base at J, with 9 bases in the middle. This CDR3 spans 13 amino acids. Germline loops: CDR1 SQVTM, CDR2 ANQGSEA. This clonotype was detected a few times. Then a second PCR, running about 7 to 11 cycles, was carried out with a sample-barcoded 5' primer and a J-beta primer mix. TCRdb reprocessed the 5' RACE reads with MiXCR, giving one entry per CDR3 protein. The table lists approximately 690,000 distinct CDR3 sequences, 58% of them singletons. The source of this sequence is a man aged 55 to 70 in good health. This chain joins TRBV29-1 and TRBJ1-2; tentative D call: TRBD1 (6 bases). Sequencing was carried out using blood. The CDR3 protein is CSVEGTLNYGYTF. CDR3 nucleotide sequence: TGCAGCGTTGAGGGGACACTTAACTATGGCTACACCTTC.